This T cell receptor (beta chain) was observed in a study of blood T cells in healthy people across ages (dated by TCRdb to between 2014 and 2017). With respect to the entire study: In model experiments, template switching captured about one uniquely barcoded TCR beta cDNA molecule for every two T cells. To track age-related changes in TCR beta repertoire diversity, the study relied on deep sequencing normalized with unique cDNA molecular identifiers. For two donors (one aged 18 to 30 and one aged 80 or older), the study analyzed two additional independent replicas of 1 million unique cDNA reads from the same blood draw. Donors were grouped into four age groups: young (average 16 years), middle-aged (roughly 38), aged (around 60) and long-lived (roughly 80). Donors of different ages were randomly distributed across sequencing lanes to avoid experimental bias.

Note on this clonotype: What this receptor recognizes is not known. Base qualities were left out, and no much larger clone turns up one base away.

CDR3 length: 14 amino acids, cysteine to phenylalanine. The read is trimmed to its CDR3 DNA, 42 bases read in frame from base 1. The germline V gene (reference sequence) yields LNHNV for CDR1 and YYDKDF for CDR2. V gives up 3 bases and J gives up 4 bases, and the segment between their germline ends measures 11 bases. The approximately 40 donors, aged 6 to 90 years, were systemically healthy Caucasian individuals from Russia. Each donor gave ten milliliters of peripheral blood, collected into EDTA-treated Vacutainer tubes. Ficoll-Paque density-gradient centrifugation was used to isolate PBMCs, with at least 6.5 million obtained per sample. Total RNA was extracted from PBMCs with Trizol reagent, with at least 6 micrograms obtained per sample. The percentages of naive CD45RAhigh/CD27high T cells were determined by flow cytometry on a PBMC aliquot from every donor. General findings and caveats noted by the study authors: As age increased, observed TCR beta diversity per million T cells dropped in a roughly linear way, and a significant reduction was already evident by age about 40. Total diversity estimates from one million sequenced T cells were considered lower bounds and underestimates. Because the CMV infection status of the donors was unknown, age-related changes in expanded clonotypes may potentially have been confounded. There was a strong correlation between observed TCR beta diversity and the percentage of naive T cells measured by flow cytometry. Compared with the aged group, the long-lived group had more naive CD4+ T cells, fewer expanded clones and increased TCR diversity, a pattern suggesting age selection. Conclusive comparison of naive and antigen-experienced compartments was prevented by the profiling of bulk unsorted PBMCs.

Library creation used 5' RACE. This sample was sequenced with an Illumina HiSeq 2500. A second about 7 to 11 cycle PCR used a sample-barcoded 5' primer and a J-beta primer mix. A unique molecular identifier was introduced onto each TCR beta cDNA molecule by a template-switch 5' adaptor carrying 12 random nucleotides. Each sample yielded at least 3 million CDR3-containing paired-end reads. First-strand cDNA synthesis was performed from all RNA using the Mint cDNA synthesis kit, with priming by a TRBC-specific oligonucleotide. Following uracil-DNA glycosylase treatment, all cDNA underwent a first 18-cycle PCR with the universal primers M1SS and BC2_uni_R. The original methods were these. For normalization, 1 million high-quality reads, each with a distinct molecular identifier, were randomly selected from each sample. Reads with shared molecular identifiers were discarded instead of being binned into consensus sequences. MiTCR, set to a Q25 quality threshold and the strictest error-elimination algorithm, was used for CDR3 identification, clonotype clustering and error correction. A nonparametric unseen species model using Euler transformation provided a lower-bound estimate of total TCR beta diversity. The public reads were reprocessed in TCRdb via fastp at Q25 and MiXCR, keeping in-frame beta chains. Merged by CDR3 protein, the rows form single entries marked with the most common genes and DNA. The V and J calls reflect TCRdb's pipeline rather than the authors' work. The sample table lists around 990,000 distinct CDR3 sequences, roughly two fifths of them with a count of one. The ten largest make up 10% to 15% of the sample.

This chain is built from TRBV15 and TRBJ2-3; the D segment could be TRBD2, given 5 matching bases. This TCR was sampled from a man younger than 30 in good health. The sample comprised blood. This receptor carries the CDR3 CATSSRTGSDTQYF. Read as DNA, the sequence is TGTGCCACCAGCAGCCGGACTGGATCAGATACGCAGTATTTT.